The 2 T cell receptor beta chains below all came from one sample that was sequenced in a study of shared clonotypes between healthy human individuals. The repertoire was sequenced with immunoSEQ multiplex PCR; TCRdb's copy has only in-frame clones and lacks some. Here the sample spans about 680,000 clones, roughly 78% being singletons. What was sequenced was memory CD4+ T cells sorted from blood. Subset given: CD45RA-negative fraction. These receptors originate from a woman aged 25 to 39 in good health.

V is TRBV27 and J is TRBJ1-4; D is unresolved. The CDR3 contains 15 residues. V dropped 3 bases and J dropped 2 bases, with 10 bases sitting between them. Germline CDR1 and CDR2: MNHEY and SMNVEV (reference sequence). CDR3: CASSFFRATNEKLFF. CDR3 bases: TGTGCCAGCAGTTTTTTTCGTGCGACTAATGAAAAACTGTTTTTT. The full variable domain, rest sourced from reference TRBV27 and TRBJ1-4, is EAQVTQNPRYLITVTGKKLTVTCSQNMNHEYMSWYRQDPGLGLRQIYYSMNVEVTDKGDVPEGYKVSRKEKRNFPLILESPSPNQTSLYFCASSFFRATNEKLFFGSGTQLSVL.

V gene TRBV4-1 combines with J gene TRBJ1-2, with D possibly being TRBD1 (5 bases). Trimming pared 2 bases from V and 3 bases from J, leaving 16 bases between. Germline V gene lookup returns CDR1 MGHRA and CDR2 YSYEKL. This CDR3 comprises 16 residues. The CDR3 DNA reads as TGCGCCAGCAGCCAAAGGCCGGACATCTGGTACTATGGCTACACCTTC. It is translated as CASSQRPDIWYYGYTF.